This T cell receptor (beta chain) derives from a study of T cells after yellow fever vaccination. Study-level results: Contamination of FACS-sorted repertoires by abundant clonotypes from the bulk population could occur.

MiXCR, applied by TCRdb to the 5' RACE reads, yields one record per CDR3 protein. The sample contains 450,000 to 600,000 distinct CDR3 sequences, roughly 14% of which appear only once. In regard to this clonotype: As yet, its antigen is unknown.

The V end was cut by 3 bases, the J end by 7 bases, with 13 bases between. CDR3 length: 13 amino acids. Germline V gene data show CDR1 as DFQATT and CDR2 as SNEGSKA (reference sequence). The rearrangement uses TRBV20-1 and TRBJ2-1; D gene uncertain. This clonotype originated in a young man who received the YFV17D yellow fever vaccine. This specimen was PBMCs, taken on the day of the yellow fever booster vaccination. For the CDR3, the DNA is TGCAGTGCTAGCCGGGCGATTCGGAATGAGCAGTTCTTC. Protein product: CSASRAIRNEQFF.